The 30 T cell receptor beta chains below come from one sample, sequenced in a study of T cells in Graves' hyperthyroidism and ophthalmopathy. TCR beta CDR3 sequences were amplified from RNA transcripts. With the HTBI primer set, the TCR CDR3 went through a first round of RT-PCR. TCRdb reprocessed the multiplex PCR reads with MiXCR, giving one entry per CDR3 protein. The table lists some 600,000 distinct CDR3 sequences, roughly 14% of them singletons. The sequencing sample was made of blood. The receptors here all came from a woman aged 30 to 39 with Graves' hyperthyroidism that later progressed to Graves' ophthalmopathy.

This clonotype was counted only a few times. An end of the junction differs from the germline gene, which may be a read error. CDR3 in amino acids: CASSLASSGRSSCEQYF. For the CDR3, the DNA is TGTGCCAGCAGCTTAGCCAGCAGCGGGAGGTCTTCCTGCGAGCAGTACTTC. The chain joins TRBV7-9 to TRBJ2-7; TRBD2 aligns across 9 bases. Germline lookup yields CDR1 SEHNR and CDR2 FQNEAQ (reference sequence). The CDR3 loop spans 17 amino acids.

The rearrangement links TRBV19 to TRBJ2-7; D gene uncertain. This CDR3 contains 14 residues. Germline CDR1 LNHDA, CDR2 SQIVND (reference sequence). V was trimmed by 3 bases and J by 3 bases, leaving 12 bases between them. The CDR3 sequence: CASSIMGTIYEQYF. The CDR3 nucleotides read TGTGCCAGTAGTATTATGGGCACGATCTACGAGCAGTACTTC.

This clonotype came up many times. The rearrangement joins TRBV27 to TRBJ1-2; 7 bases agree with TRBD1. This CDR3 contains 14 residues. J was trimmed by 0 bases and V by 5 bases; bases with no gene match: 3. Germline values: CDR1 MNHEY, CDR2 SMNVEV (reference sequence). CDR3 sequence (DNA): TGTGCCAGCAGTAAAGGACAGGCTAACTATGGCTACACCTTC. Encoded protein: CASSKGQANYGYTF.

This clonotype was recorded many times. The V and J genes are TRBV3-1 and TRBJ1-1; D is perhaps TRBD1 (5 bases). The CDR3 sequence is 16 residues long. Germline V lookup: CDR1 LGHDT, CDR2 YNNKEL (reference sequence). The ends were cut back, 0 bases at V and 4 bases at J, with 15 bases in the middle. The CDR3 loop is CASSQDPVDSRTEAFF. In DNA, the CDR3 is TGTGCCAGCAGCCAAGATCCGGTTGACAGCCGCACTGAAGCTTTCTTT.

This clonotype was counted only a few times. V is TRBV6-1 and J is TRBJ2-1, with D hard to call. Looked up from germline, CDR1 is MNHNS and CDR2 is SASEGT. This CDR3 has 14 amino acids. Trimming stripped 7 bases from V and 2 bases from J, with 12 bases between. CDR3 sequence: CASMWDLPYNEQFF. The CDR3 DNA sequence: TGTGCCAGCATGTGGGATTTACCCTACAATGAGCAGTTCTTC.

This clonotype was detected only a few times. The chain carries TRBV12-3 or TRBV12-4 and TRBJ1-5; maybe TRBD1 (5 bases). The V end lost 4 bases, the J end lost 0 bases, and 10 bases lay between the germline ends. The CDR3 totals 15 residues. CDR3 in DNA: TGTGCCAGCAGTTCGACAGCGAATAGCAATCAGCCCCAGCATTTT. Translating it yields CASSSTANSNQPQHF.

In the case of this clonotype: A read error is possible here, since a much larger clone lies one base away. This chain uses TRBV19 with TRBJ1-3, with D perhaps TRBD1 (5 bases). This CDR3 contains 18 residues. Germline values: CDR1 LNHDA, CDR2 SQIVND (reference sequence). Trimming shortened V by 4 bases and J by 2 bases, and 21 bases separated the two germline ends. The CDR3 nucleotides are TGTGCCAGTAGTAAACGTGGCGCGCAGGGAGGAGCTGGAAACACCATATATTTT. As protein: CASSKRGAQGGAGNTIYF. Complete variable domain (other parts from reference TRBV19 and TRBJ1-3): DGGITQSPKYLFRKEGQNVTLSCEQNLNHDAMYWYRQDPGQGLRLIYYSQIVNDFQKGDIAEGYSVSREKKESFPLTVTSAQKNPTAFYLCASSKRGAQGGAGNTIYFGEGSWLTVV.

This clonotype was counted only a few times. The CDR3 loop reads CASSVGGGSLANEQFF. In nucleotides, the CDR3 is TGTGCCAGCAGCGTAGGGGGCGGGAGTCTTGCCAATGAGCAGTTCTTC. This chain uses TRBV9 with TRBJ2-1; 7 positions agree with TRBD2. Trimming took 0 bases from V and 6 from J; bases not matched to a gene: 9. This CDR3 has 16 amino acids. Germline CDR1 reads SGDLS; CDR2 reads YYNGEE.

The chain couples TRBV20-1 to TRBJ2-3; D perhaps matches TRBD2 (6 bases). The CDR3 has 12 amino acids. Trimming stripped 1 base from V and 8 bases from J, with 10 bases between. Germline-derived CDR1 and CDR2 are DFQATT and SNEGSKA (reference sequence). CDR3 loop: CSARGTGGTQYF. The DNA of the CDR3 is TGCAGTGCTAGAGGGACCGGGGGTACGCAGTATTTT.

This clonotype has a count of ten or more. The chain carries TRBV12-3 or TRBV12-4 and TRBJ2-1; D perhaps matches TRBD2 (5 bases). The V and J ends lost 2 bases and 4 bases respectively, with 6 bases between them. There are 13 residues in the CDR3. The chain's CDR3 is CASSLWEYNEQFF. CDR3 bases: TGTGCCAGCAGTTTATGGGAGTACAATGAGCAGTTCTTC.

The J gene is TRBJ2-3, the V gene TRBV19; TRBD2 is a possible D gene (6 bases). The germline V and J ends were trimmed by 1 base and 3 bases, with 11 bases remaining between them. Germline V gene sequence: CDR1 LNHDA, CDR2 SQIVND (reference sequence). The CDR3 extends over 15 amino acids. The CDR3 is CASSIGRDWTDTQYF. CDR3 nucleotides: TGTGCCAGTAGTATAGGTAGGGACTGGACAGATACGCAGTATTTT. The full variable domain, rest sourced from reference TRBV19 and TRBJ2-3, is DGGITQSPKYLFRKEGQNVTLSCEQNLNHDAMYWYRQDPGQGLRLIYYSQIVNDFQKGDIAEGYSVSREKKESFPLTVTSAQKNPTAFYLCASSIGRDWTDTQYFGPGTRLTVL.

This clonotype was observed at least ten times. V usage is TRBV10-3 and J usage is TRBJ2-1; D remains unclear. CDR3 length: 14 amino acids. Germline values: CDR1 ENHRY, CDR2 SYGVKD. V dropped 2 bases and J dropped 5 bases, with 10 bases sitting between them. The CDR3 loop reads CAISEPVRNNEQFF. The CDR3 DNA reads TGTGCCATCAGTGAGCCCGTTCGGAACAATGAGCAGTTCTTC.

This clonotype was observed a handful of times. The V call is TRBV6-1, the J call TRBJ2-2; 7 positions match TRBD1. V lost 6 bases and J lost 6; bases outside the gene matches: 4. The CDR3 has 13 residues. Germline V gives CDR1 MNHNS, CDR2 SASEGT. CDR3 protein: CASSTGDAGELFF. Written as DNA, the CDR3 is TGTGCCAGCAGCACAGGGGATGCCGGGGAGCTGTTTTTT.

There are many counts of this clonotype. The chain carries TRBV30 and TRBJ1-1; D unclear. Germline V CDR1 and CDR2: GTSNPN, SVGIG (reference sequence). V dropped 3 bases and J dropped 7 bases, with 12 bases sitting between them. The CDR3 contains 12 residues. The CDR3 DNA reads TGTGCCTGGAGGGCGACGGTCGGTGAAGCTTTCTTT. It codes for CAWRATVGEAFF. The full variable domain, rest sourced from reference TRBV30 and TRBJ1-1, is SQTIHQWPATLVQPVGSPLSLECTVEGTSNPNLYWYRQAAGRGLQLLFYSVGIGQISSEVPQNLSASRPQDRQFILSSKKLLLSDSGFYLCAWRATVGEAFFGQGTRLTVV.

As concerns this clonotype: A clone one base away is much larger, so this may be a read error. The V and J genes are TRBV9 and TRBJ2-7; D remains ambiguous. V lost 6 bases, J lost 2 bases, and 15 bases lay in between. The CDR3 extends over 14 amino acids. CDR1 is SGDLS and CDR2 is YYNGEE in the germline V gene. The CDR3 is CASIEGSETYEQYF. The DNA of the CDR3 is TGTGCCAGCATCGAAGGGTCCGAGACCTACGAGCAGTACTTC.

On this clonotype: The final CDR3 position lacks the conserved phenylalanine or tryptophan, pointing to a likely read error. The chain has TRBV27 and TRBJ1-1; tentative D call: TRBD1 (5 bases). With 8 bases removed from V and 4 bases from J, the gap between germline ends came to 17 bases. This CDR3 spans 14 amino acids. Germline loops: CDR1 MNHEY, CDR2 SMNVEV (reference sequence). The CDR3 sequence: CASAPGRGATEAFL. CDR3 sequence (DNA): TGTGCCAGCGCCCCCGGGAGGGGTGCCACTGAAGCTTTCCTT.

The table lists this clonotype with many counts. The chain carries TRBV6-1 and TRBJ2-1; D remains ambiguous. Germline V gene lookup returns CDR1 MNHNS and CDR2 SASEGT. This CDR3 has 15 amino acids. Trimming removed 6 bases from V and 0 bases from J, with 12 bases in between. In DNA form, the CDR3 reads TGTGCCAGCAGATTAAGGGTTAGCTCCTACAATGAGCAGTTCTTC. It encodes CASRLRVSSYNEQFF.

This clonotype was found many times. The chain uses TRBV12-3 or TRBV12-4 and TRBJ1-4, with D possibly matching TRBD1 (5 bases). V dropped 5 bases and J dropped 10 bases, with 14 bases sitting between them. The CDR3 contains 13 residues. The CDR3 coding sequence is TGTGCCAGCAGTGTCCCAAGCGGGGGAAAACTGTTTTTT. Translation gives CASSVPSGGKLFF.

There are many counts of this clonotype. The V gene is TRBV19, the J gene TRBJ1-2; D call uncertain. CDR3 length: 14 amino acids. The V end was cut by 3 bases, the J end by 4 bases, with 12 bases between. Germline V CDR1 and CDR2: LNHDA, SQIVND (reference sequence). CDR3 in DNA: TGTGCCAGTAGTATTCAGTCGGCAGCCTATGGCTACACCTTC. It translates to CASSIQSAAYGYTF.

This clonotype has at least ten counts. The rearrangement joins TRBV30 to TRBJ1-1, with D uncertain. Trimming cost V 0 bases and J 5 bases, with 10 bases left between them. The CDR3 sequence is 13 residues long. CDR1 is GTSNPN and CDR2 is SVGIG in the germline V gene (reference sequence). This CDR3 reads CAWSVRMRTEAFF. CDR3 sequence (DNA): TGTGCCTGGAGTGTACGGATGAGGACTGAAGCTTTCTTT. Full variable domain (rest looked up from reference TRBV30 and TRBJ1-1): SQTIHQWPATLVQPVGSPLSLECTVEGTSNPNLYWYRQAAGRGLQLLFYSVGIGQISSEVPQNLSASRPQDRQFILSSKKLLLSDSGFYLCAWSVRMRTEAFFGQGTRLTVV.

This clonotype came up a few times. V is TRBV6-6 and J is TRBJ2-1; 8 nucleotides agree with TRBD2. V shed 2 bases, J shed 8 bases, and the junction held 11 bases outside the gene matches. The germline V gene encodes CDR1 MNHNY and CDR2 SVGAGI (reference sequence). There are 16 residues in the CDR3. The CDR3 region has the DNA TGTGCCAGCAGTTACGATGTTAGCGGGATTAGCGATGAGCAGTTCTTC. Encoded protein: CASSYDVSGISDEQFF.

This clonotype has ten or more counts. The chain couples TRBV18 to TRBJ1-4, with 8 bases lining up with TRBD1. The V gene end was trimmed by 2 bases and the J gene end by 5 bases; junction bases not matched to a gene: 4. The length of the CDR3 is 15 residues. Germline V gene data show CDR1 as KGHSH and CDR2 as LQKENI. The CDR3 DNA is TGTGCCAGCTCACCAAAGACAGGGGAGAATGAAAAACTGTTTTTT. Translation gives CASSPKTGENEKLFF.

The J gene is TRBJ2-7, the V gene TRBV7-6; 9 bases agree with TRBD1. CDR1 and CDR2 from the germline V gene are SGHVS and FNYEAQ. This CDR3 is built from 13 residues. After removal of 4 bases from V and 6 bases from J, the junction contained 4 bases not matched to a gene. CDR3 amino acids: CASSSRDRVEQYF. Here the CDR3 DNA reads TGTGCCAGCAGCTCCCGGGACAGGGTCGAGCAGTACTTC.

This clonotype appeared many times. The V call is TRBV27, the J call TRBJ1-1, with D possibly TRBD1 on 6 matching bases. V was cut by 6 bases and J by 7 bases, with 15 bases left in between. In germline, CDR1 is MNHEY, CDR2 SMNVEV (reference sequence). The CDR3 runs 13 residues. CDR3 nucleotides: TGTGCCAGCAGCCGTGGACAGAGCCTTGAAGCTTTCTTT. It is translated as CASSRGQSLEAFF.

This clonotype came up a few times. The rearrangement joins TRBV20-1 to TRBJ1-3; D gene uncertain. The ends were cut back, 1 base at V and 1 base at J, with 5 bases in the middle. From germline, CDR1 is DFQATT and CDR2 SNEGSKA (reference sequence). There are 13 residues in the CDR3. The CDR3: CSARVVSGNTIYF. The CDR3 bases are TGCAGTGCTAGAGTGGTATCTGGAAACACCATATATTTT.

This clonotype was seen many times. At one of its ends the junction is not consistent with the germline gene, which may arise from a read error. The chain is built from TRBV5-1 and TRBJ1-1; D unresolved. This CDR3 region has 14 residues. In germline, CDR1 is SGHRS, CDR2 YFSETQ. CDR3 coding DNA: TGTGCCAGCAGCTTGGGCAGCATGAACACTGAAGCTTTCTTT. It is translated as CASSLGSMNTEAFF. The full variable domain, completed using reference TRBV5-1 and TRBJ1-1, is KAGVTQTPRYLIKTRGQQVTLSCSPISGHRSVSWYQQTPGQGLQFLFEYFSETQRNKGNFPGRFSGRQFSNSRSEMNVSTLELGDSALYLCASSLGSMNTEAFFGQGTRLTVV.

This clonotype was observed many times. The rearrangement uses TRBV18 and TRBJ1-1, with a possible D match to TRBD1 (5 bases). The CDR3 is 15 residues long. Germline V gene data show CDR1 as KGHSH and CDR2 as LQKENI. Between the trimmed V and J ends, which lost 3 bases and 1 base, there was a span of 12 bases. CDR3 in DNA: TGTGCCAGCTCACCTCAAAAAGGGGAGAACACTGAAGCTTTCTTT. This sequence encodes CASSPQKGENTEAFF.

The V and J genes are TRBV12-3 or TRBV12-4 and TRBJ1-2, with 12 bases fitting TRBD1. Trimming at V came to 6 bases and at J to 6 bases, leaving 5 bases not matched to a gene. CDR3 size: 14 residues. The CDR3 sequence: CASSTGQGAHGYTF. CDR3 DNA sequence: TGTGCCAGCAGCACGGGACAGGGGGCGCATGGCTACACCTTC.

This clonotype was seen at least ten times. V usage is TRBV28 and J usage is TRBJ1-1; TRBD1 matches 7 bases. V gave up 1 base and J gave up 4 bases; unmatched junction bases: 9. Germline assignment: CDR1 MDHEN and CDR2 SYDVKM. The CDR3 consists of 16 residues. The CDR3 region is CASSLFGTVGVTEAFF. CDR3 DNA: TGTGCCAGCAGTTTATTCGGGACAGTGGGGGTCACTGAAGCTTTCTTT.

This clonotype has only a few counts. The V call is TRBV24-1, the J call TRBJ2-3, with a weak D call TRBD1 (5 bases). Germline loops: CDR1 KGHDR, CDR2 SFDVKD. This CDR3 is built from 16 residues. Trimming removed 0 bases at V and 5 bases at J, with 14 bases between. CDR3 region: CATSDLGRESRDTQYF. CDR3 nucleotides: TGTGCCACCAGTGATTTGGGCAGGGAATCGCGAGATACGCAGTATTTT.